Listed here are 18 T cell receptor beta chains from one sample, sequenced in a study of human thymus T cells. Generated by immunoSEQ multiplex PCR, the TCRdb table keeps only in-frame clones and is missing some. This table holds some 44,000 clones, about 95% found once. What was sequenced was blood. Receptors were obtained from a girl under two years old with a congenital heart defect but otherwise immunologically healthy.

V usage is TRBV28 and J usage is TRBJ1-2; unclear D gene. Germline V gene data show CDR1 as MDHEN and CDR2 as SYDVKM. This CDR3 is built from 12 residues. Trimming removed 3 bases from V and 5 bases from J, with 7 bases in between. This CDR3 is CASSLGSYGYTF. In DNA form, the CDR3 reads TGTGCCAGCAGTTTGGGCAGTTATGGCTACACCTTC.

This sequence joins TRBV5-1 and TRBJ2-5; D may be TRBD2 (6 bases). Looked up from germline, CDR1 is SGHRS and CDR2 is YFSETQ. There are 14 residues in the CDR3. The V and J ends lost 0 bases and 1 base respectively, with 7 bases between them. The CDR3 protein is CASSLGSGQETQYF. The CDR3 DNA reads TGCGCCAGCAGCTTGGGTAGCGGCCAAGAGACCCAGTACTTC.

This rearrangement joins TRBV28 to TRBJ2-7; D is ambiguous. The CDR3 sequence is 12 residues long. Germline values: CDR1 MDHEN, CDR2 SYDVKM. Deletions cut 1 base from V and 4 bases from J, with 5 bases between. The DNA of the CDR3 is TGTGCCAGCAGTTTATCGGAATACGAGCAGTACTTC. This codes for CASSLSEYEQYF.

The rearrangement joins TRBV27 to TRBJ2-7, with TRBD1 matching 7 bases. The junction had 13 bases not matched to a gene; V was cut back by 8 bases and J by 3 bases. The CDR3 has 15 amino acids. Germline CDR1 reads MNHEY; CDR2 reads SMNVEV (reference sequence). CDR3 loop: CASHHRRQGSYEQYF. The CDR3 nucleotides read TGTGCCAGCCACCACCGCCGACAGGGCAGCTACGAGCAGTACTTC.

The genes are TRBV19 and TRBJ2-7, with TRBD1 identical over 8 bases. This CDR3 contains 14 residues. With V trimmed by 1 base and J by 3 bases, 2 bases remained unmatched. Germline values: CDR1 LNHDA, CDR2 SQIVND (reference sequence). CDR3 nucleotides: TGTGCCAGTAGTATAGGGACAGGGTTCTACGAGCAGTACTTC. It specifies CASSIGTGFYEQYF.

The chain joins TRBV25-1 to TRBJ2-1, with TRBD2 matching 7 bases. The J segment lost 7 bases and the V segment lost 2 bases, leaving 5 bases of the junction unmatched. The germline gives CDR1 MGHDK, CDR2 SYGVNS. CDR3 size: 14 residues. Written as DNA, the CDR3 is TGTGCCAGCAGTGAAATGGGGAGGGCAAATGAGCAGTTCTTC. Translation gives CASSEMGRANEQFF. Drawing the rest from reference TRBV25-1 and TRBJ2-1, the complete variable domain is EADIYQTPRYLVIGTGKKITLECSQTMGHDKMYWYQQDPGMELHLIHYSYGVNSTEKGDLSSESTVSRIRTEHFPLTLESARPSHTSQYLCASSEMGRANEQFFGPGTRLTVL.

This CDR3 reads CASSVDFNYGYTF. CDR3 coding DNA: TGTGCCAGCTCAGTAGATTTTAACTATGGCTACACCTTC. The V gene is TRBV18, the J gene TRBJ1-2; D ambiguous. The CDR3 extends over 13 amino acids. Trimming removed 5 bases from V and 1 base from J, with 8 bases in between. Germline lookup yields CDR1 KGHSH and CDR2 LQKENI.

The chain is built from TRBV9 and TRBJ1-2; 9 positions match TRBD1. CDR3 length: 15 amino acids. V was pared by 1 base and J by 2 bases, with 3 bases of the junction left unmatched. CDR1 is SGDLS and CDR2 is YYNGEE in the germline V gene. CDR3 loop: CASSVTTGGNYGYTF. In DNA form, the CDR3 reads TGTGCCAGCAGCGTAACGACAGGGGGGAACTATGGCTACACCTTC.

This CDR3 reads CSVCGGDEKLFF. CDR3 coding DNA: TGCAGCGTGTGTGGGGGAGATGAAAAACTGTTTTTT. The gene calls are TRBV29-1 and TRBJ1-4; a possible D gene is TRBD1 (5 bases). The CDR3 runs 12 residues. Per germline, CDR1 SQVTM and CDR2 ANQGSEA. Trimming took off 6 bases at V and 6 bases at J, with 11 bases between the two ends.

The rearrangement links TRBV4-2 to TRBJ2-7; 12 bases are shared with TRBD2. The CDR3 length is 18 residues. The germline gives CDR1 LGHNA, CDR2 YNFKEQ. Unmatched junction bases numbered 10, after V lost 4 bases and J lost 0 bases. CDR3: CASSRYALAGGDSYEQYF. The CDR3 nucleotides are TGTGCCAGCAGCCGCTACGCACTAGCGGGAGGAGACTCCTACGAGCAGTACTTC.

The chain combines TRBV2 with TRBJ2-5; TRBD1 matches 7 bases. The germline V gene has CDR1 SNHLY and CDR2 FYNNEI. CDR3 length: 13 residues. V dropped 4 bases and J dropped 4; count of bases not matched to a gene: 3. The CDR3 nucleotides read TGTGCCAGCAGTGGACAGGGCCCAGAGACCCAGTACTTC. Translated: CASSGQGPETQYF.

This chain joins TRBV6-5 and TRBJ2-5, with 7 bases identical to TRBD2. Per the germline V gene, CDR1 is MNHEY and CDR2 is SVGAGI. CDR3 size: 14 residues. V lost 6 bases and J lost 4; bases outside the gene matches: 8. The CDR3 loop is CASSGGWFGETQYF. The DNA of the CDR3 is TGTGCCAGCAGCGGGGGGTGGTTCGGAGAGACCCAGTACTTC.

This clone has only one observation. CDR3 coding DNA: TGTGCCAGCAGCTTCGGGACCGTCTACGAGCAGTACTTC. This encodes CASSFGTVYEQYF. This chain uses TRBV5-6 with TRBJ2-7; D tentatively reads TRBD1 or TRBD2 (5 bases each). The length of the CDR3 is 13 residues. Germline-derived CDR1 and CDR2 are SGHDT and YYEEEE. V was cut by 2 bases and J by 3 bases, with 9 bases left in between.

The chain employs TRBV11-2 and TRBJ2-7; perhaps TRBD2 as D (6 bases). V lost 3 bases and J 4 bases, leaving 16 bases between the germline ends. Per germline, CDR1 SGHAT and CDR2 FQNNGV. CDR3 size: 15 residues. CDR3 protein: CASSFLKRALYEQYF. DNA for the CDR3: TGTGCCAGCAGCTTCCTCAAGCGGGCCTTATACGAGCAGTACTTC.

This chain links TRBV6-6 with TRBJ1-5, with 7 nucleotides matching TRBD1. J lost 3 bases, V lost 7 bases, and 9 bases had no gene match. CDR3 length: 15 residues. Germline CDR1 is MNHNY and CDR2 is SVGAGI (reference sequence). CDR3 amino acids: CASNQGGGFNQPQHF. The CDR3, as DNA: TGTGCCAGCAATCAGGGGGGGGGCTTCAATCAGCCCCAGCATTTT.

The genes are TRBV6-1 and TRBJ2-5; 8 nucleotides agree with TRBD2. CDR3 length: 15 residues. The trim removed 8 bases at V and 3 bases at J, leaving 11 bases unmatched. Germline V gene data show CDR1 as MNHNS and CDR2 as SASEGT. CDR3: CASPDTREAKETQYF. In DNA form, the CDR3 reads TGTGCCAGCCCAGACACGCGGGAGGCCAAAGAGACCCAGTACTTC.

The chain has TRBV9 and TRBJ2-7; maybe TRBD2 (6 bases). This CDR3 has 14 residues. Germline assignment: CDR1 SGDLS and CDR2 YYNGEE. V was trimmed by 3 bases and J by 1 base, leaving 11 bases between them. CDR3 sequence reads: CASSARGGSYEQYF. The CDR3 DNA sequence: TGTGCCAGCAGCGCCCGAGGAGGGTCCTACGAGCAGTACTTC.

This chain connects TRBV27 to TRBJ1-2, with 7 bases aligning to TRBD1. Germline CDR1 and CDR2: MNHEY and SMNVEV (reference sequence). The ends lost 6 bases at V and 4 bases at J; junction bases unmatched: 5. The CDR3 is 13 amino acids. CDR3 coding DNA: TGTGCCAGCAGCCTGGGACAGACCTATGGCTACACCTTC. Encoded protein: CASSLGQTYGYTF.